A single sample is the source of the 18 T cell receptor beta chains below, sequenced in a study of T cell changes during pregnancy in multiple sclerosis. Clones were read by immunoSEQ multiplex PCR, and TCRdb kept only the in-frame ones, dropping some. The sample contains about 43,000 clones, 90% of which appear only once. The source material was peripheral blood, sampled in the second trimester of pregnancy. The source of these receptors is a female donor in good health, enrolled as a control in a pregnancy study.

As for this clone: This sample includes further DNA sequences coding for the same CDR3. The chain links TRBV18 to TRBJ1-1, with D possibly being TRBD1 (6 bases). Germline assignment: CDR1 KGHSH and CDR2 LQKENI. The V and J ends lost 6 bases and 2 bases respectively, with 10 bases between them. The CDR3 runs to 13 residues. Written as DNA, the CDR3 is TGTGCCAGCTCCCCGGGACAAAACACTGAAGCTTTCTTT. It codes for CASSPGQNTEAFF.

The J gene is TRBJ2-1, the V gene TRBV5-1; 9 nucleotides agree with TRBD1. Germline V CDR1 and CDR2: SGHRS, YFSETQ. This CDR3 has 16 residues. With 0 bases clipped from V and 7 bases from J, the junction kept 8 bases outside the gene matches. The CDR3 loop is CASSLAAGTGMNEQFF. CDR3 nucleotide sequence: TGCGCCAGCAGCTTGGCCGCCGGGACAGGGATGAATGAGCAGTTCTTC.

This clone was seen just once. The chain couples TRBV6-6 to TRBJ1-5; 10 nucleotides align to TRBD1. Trimming took 3 bases from V and 2 from J; bases not matched to a gene: 1. This CDR3 comprises 15 residues. Germline loops: CDR1 MNHNY, CDR2 SVGAGI (reference sequence). The chain's CDR3 is CASSYGTGGNQPQHF. In nucleotides, the CDR3 is TGTGCCAGCAGTTATGGGACAGGGGGCAATCAGCCCCAGCATTTT.

The CDR3 region is CASSSGEGDPQDTQYF. CDR3 nucleotides: TGTGCCAGCAGCTCCGGTGAGGGAGACCCTCAAGATACGCAGTATTTT. The chain combines TRBV4-2 with TRBJ2-3; possible D gene TRBD2, 5 bases. Trimming left V 5 bases short and J 5 bases short, with 20 bases between. The CDR3 length is 16 residues. CDR1 is LGHNA, CDR2 YNFKEQ, per germline.

The rearrangement uses TRBV4-3 and TRBJ2-1, with 10 bases identical to TRBD2. The germline V gene encodes CDR1 LGHNA and CDR2 YSLEER. The CDR3 has 16 residues. Losses at the gene ends were 0 bases for V and 12 bases for J; bases not matched to a gene: 11. CDR3 in DNA: TGCGCCAGCAGCCAAGATCCAGCGGGGGGGTTTAAGGGGCAGTTCTTC. This gives the protein CASSQDPAGGFKGQFF.

This chain uses TRBV7-9 with TRBJ1-1, with a possible D match to TRBD1 (6 bases). Germline V gene data show CDR1 as SEHNR and CDR2 as FQNEAQ (reference sequence). The length of the CDR3 is 15 residues. The V and J ends lost 5 bases and 10 bases respectively, with 23 bases between them. In DNA form, the CDR3 reads TGTGCCAGCAGCCTAAGCGGGACACAGGGACGGGGAGCTTTCTTT. This translates into CASSLSGTQGRGAFF.

The chain combines TRBV2 with TRBJ2-1, with 11 bases lining up with TRBD2. Germline V gives CDR1 SNHLY, CDR2 FYNNEI. The CDR3 contains 16 residues. With 4 bases clipped from V and 15 bases from J, the junction kept 17 bases outside the gene matches. This CDR3 reads CASSGVPGLAVFRPFF. CDR3 sequence (DNA): TGTGCCAGCAGTGGGGTACCGGGACTAGCGGTTTTTCGGCCGTTCTTC.

The V and J genes are TRBV18 and TRBJ2-1; D remains ambiguous. CDR3 length: 15 amino acids. Germline values: CDR1 KGHSH, CDR2 LQKENI. Deletions cut 2 bases from V and 5 bases from J, with 13 bases between. This CDR3 reads CASSPIMAGDNEQFF. CDR3 bases: TGTGCCAGCTCACCAATAATGGCCGGAGACAATGAGCAGTTCTTC.

The genes are TRBV29-1 and TRBJ2-5, with 8 bases lining up with TRBD2. The J call may be faulty, since TRBJ2-7 better matches the DNA end. There are 13 residues in the CDR3. The V gene's germline CDR1 is SQVTM and CDR2 ANQGSEA. The CDR3, as DNA: TGCAGCGCCCATAGCGGGACGACCTACGAGCAGTACTTC. Residues: CSAHSGTTYEQYF.

V gene TRBV4-3 combines with J gene TRBJ2-1; TRBD1 aligns across 9 bases. Germline V lookup: CDR1 LGHNA, CDR2 YSLEER. There are 13 residues in the CDR3. J was trimmed by 9 bases and V by 3 bases; bases with no gene match: 3. The DNA for the CDR3 is TGCGCCAGCAGCCAGGGACAGGGTGTTGAGCAGTTCTTC. Translating it yields CASSQGQGVEQFF.

The V call is TRBV5-8, the J call TRBJ1-1; 7 bases agree with TRBD1. The CDR3 sequence is 18 residues long. After removal of 0 bases from V and 0 bases from J, the junction contained 11 bases not matched to a gene. The germline CDR1 and CDR2 sequences are SGHTS and YDEGEE. As DNA, the CDR3 is TGTGCCAGCAGCTTGGATCTGTGGGGGACAGCAATGAACACTGAAGCTTTCTTT. This encodes CASSLDLWGTAMNTEAFF.

The chain recombines TRBV7-2 with TRBJ1-2; the D gene is possibly TRBD1 (5 bases). Germline-derived CDR1 and CDR2 are SGHTA and FQGNSA. The CDR3 is 13 amino acids. The germline V and J ends were trimmed by 5 bases and 2 bases, with 9 bases remaining between them. CDR3 sequence (DNA): TGTGCCAGCAGCACCAGACAGAACTATGGCTACACCTTC. This sequence encodes CASSTRQNYGYTF.

The V gene is TRBV4-3, the J gene TRBJ2-6; 9 bases are a match to TRBD1. This CDR3 region has 21 residues. CDR1 is LGHNA, CDR2 YSLEER, per germline. With V trimmed by 0 bases and J by 0 bases, 12 bases remained unmatched. In DNA form, the CDR3 reads TGCGCCAGCAGCCAAGATCTTACCTCCGGACAGGGGCACTCTGGGGCCAACGTCCTGACTTTC. Translation gives CASSQDLTSGQGHSGANVLTF.

The chain carries TRBV19 and TRBJ2-3; D remains ambiguous. CDR3 size: 14 residues. The germline V and J ends were trimmed by 2 bases and 6 bases, with 12 bases remaining between them. Germline V gene sequence: CDR1 LNHDA, CDR2 SQIVND (reference sequence). The CDR3 is CASSIWPLSDTQYF. In DNA form, the CDR3 reads TGTGCCAGTAGTATATGGCCGCTCAGTGATACGCAGTATTTT.

This clone turned up a few times. The V gene is TRBV9, the J gene TRBJ2-7; 9 bases map to TRBD2. The V gene end was trimmed by 2 bases and the J gene end by 3 bases; junction bases not matched to a gene: 6. CDR1 and CDR2 from the germline V gene are SGDLS and YYNGEE. This CDR3 spans 15 amino acids. The DNA for the CDR3 is TGTGCCAGCAGCGTGGCGGCGGGAGGGGACTACGAGCAGTACTTC. As protein: CASSVAAGGDYEQYF.

The CDR3 here is CASSLGPGTSGRAFNEQYF. CDR3 nucleotide sequence: TGCGCCAGCAGCTTGGGCCCCGGGACTAGCGGGAGGGCCTTCAACGAGCAGTACTTC. J is TRBJ2-7 and V is TRBV5-1; TRBD2 matches 16 bases. Germline V gene sequence: CDR1 SGHRS, CDR2 YFSETQ. The V and J ends lost 0 bases and 5 bases, in that order; junction bases with no gene match: 11. The CDR3 length is 19 residues.

V usage is TRBV6-6 and J usage is TRBJ1-3, with a weak D call TRBD1 (5 bases). V lost 6 bases, J lost 0 bases, and 9 bases lay in between. In germline, CDR1 is MNHNY, CDR2 SVGAGI (reference sequence). The CDR3 loop spans 14 amino acids. The CDR3 reads CASRVTDSGNTIYF. The CDR3 DNA is TGTGCCAGCAGAGTGACAGACTCTGGAAACACCATATATTTT.

V is TRBV28 and J is TRBJ2-3; D not certain. Germline CDR1 reads MDHEN; CDR2 reads SYDVKM. Trimming took 5 bases from V and 0 from J, leaving 12 bases between them. This CDR3 region has 15 residues. This CDR3 reads CASSPPQSSTDTQYF. The CDR3 DNA is TGTGCCAGCAGTCCCCCTCAGTCTAGCACAGATACGCAGTATTTT.